This T cell receptor beta chain came from a study of blood T cell repertoires in COVID-19. Study background: From T cells, B-cell-depleted T cells, or PBMCs came the material, which was cDNA or gDNA.

Original handling: Reference gene primer amplification gave estimated nucleated cell counts. Generated by immunoSEQ multiplex PCR, the TCRdb table keeps only in-frame clones and is missing some. V and J calls and clone size follow that table, whereas D and trimming were derived from the DNA. This table has under 250,000 clones, approximately 88% appearing once. Trimming pared 1 base from V and 4 bases from J, leaving 8 bases between. CDR3 length: 13 amino acids. Germline CDR1 SGHRS, CDR2 YFSETQ. The chain carries TRBV5-1 and TRBJ1-1; D is undetermined. This clonotype was sampled from a man between 60 and 75 years old who had recovered from COVID-19. Sequenced: peripheral blood. CDR3: CASSLSSVTEAFF. CDR3 in DNA: TGCGCCAGCAGCTTGAGCAGCGTCACTGAAGCTTTCTTT.